This TCR beta chain stems from a study of cytotoxic CD8 clonotypes in ibrutinib-treated CLL. Overall study context: Among the patients, around 10 presented as relapsed/refractory and about 16 as treatment-naive; 17 showed unmutated IGHV. After a median roughly 12 months on treatment (6 to 36), response samples were drawn.

V lost 0 bases and J lost 3, with 13 bases in between. The CDR3 contains 15 residues. Germline CDR1 SGHKS, CDR2 YYEKEE (reference sequence). Profiling relied on immunoSEQ multiplex PCR, and the TCRdb table lists in-frame clones only, not all of them. The sample consists of roughly 220,000 clones, about four fifths of them appearing once. The gene calls are TRBV5-5 and TRBJ2-7, with no clear D. The sequences come from PBMCs, collected after 12 months of ibrutinib treatment. This clonotype was sampled from a human donor with chronic lymphocytic leukemia. The CDR3 loop is CASSLDPAYLYEQYF. The CDR3 nucleotides read TGTGCCAGCAGCTTGGATCCAGCCTACCTCTACGAGCAGTACTTC.